This T cell receptor (beta chain) is from a study of monozygotic twins with inflammatory bowel disease. Whole-blood RNA isolation (total RNA) proceeded without T cell sorting. TCRdb reworked the 5' RACE reads into one entry per CDR3 protein, no DNA. Recorded here are 190,000 or so distinct CDR3 sequences; the top ten clones represent around 1.5%. The CDR3 runs 13 residues. Germline lookup yields CDR1 MNHEY and CDR2 SVGAGI. The TCR comes from a human donor with ulcerative colitis or Crohn's disease, or a healthy co-twin of an affected twin (not recorded which). The rearrangement uses TRBV6-5 and TRBJ1-1. Sequenced material: blood. This CDR3 is CASWIKRNTEAFF.